This T cell receptor (beta chain) was profiled in a study of CD8+ T cells in alopecia areata. Study findings and constraints: Many expanded lesional clones persisted in scalp and blood during tofacitinib treatment. Lesional scalp displayed greater clonality than normal scalp, most notably in alopecia totalis/universalis.

Treatment specified: oral pan-JAK inhibitor, 5-10 mg twice daily. CD4+ and CD8+ T cells were sorted from PBMCs stained for CD3, CD4 and CD8. Of note for this clone: As yet, its antigen is unknown.

The V end was cut by 2 bases, the J end by 2 bases, with 7 bases between. Germline V lookup: CDR1 SGHRS, CDR2 YFSETQ. The CDR3 spans 13 residues. Following RNA extraction, reverse transcription yielded cDNA that acted as the sequencing template. Assay: immunoSEQ multiplex PCR; the TCRdb copy retains only in-frame clones and omits some. The table records 200,000 to 250,000 clones, approximately 38% of them present only once. The chain uses TRBV5-1 and TRBJ1-1; D unresolved. Sequences were derived from CD4+ T cells sorted from blood, sampled at approximately week 30, from a patient treated with tofacitinib. This clonotype was obtained from a human donor with alopecia areata. The CDR3 DNA is TGCGCCAGCAGCTTCTCCGTCAACACTGAAGCTTTCTTT. Translating gives CASSFSVNTEAFF.